Presented here are 21 T cell receptor beta chains from one specimen sequenced in a study of blood T cell repertoires in COVID-19. Repertoires were generated with immunoSEQ multiplex PCR, while TCRdb's copy carries only in-frame clones and drops some. The top ten hold approximately 5.1% of the sample, which has about 280,000 clones, around 85% seen once. The sequenced sample consisted of peripheral blood. The receptors were gathered from a man aged 50 to 59 with active or convalescent COVID-19.

This rearrangement joins TRBV30 to TRBJ1-5; no firm D call. Germline V gene lookup returns CDR1 GTSNPN and CDR2 SVGIG (reference sequence). V was pared by 0 bases and J by 9 bases, with 9 bases between. This CDR3 has 12 amino acids. CDR3 in amino acids: CAWSVGEGPQHF. CDR3 nucleotides: TGTGCCTGGAGTGTCGGGGAGGGGCCCCAGCATTTT. Based on the CDR3 plus reference TRBV30 and TRBJ1-5, the full variable domain is SQTIHQWPATLVQPVGSPLSLECTVEGTSNPNLYWYRQAAGRGLQLLFYSVGIGQISSEVPQNLSASRPQDRQFILSSKKLLLSDSGFYLCAWSVGEGPQHFGDGTRLSIL.

This clone was seen once. This chain connects TRBV30 to TRBJ1-5; no clear D. Trimming stripped 2 bases from V and 5 bases from J, with 13 bases between. The CDR3 totals 14 residues. CDR1 and CDR2 (germline): GTSNPN, SVGIG (reference sequence). CDR3 residues: CAWSLTEEDQPQHF. The CDR3, as DNA: TGTGCCTGGAGTTTAACAGAGGAGGATCAGCCCCAGCATTTT. The full variable domain, rest sourced from reference TRBV30 and TRBJ1-5, is SQTIHQWPATLVQPVGSPLSLECTVEGTSNPNLYWYRQAAGRGLQLLFYSVGIGQISSEVPQNLSASRPQDRQFILSSKKLLLSDSGFYLCAWSLTEEDQPQHFGDGTRLSIL.

The V and J genes are TRBV19 and TRBJ2-2, with TRBD2 matching 8 bases. The CDR3 consists of 17 residues. Per the germline V gene, CDR1 is LNHDA and CDR2 is SQIVND (reference sequence). Losses at the gene ends were 6 bases for V and 6 bases for J; bases not matched to a gene: 15. The CDR3 region is CASSIGRGLGRPGELFF. DNA of the CDR3: TGTGCCAGTAGCATTGGTCGGGGACTAGGAAGACCCGGGGAGCTGTTTTTT.

V usage is TRBV5-4 and J usage is TRBJ2-7; D not certain. The V end lost 2 bases, the J end lost 6 bases, and 18 bases lay between the germline ends. Per the germline V gene, CDR1 is SGHNT and CDR2 is YYREEE (reference sequence). This CDR3 spans 15 amino acids. The CDR3 loop is CASSFAPNSRLEQYF. In nucleotides, the CDR3 is TGTGCCAGCAGCTTTGCCCCCAACTCTCGTCTCGAGCAGTACTTC.

The chain combines TRBV10-3 with TRBJ1-2; 8 nucleotides agree with TRBD1. From germline, CDR1 is ENHRY and CDR2 SYGVKD. The CDR3 has 13 residues. V was pared by 5 bases and J by 10 bases, with 9 bases of the junction left unmatched. The CDR3 nucleotides read TGTGCCATCAGTTCGACAGGGGAAGCATTCTACACCTTC. Amino acids: CAISSTGEAFYTF.

The chain is built from TRBV7-2 and TRBJ2-1; 11 bases match TRBD2. V gave up 5 bases and J gave up 9 bases; unmatched junction bases: 3. Germline assignment: CDR1 SGHTA and CDR2 FQGNSA. The CDR3 consists of 13 residues. The CDR3 nucleotides are TGTGCCAGCAGCCCGGGACTAGCGGCTGAGCAGTTCTTC. Translation gives CASSPGLAAEQFF.

The rearrangement links TRBV4-1 to TRBJ1-1; a weak D match, TRBD1 (6 bases). The CDR3 is 15 residues long. Looked up from germline, CDR1 is MGHRA and CDR2 is YSYEKL. V was shortened by 3 bases and J by 1 base, with 12 bases between the two germline ends. In DNA form, the CDR3 reads TGCGCCAGCAGCCAGCCCCAGACAGGGAACACTGAAGCTTTCTTT. Its translation: CASSQPQTGNTEAFF.

This sequence joins TRBV4-3 and TRBJ2-1; the D is unclear. Germline CDR1 is LGHNA and CDR2 is YSLEER. This CDR3 contains 16 residues. V gave up 0 bases and J gave up 0 bases, with 9 bases separating them. The chain's CDR3 is CASSQDNLGSYNEQFF. DNA for the CDR3: TGCGCCAGCAGCCAAGATAACCTCGGCTCCTACAATGAGCAGTTCTTC.

The chain carries TRBV10-3 and TRBJ1-1, with D hard to call. Between the trimmed V and J ends, which lost 8 bases and 1 base, there was a span of 8 bases. The CDR3 loop spans 12 amino acids. Germline assignment: CDR1 ENHRY and CDR2 SYGVKD. The CDR3 DNA reads TGTGCCATCTCCTCCTCGAACACTGAAGCTTTCTTT. It encodes CAISSSNTEAFF.

This clone was detected a few times. For the CDR3, the DNA is TGTGCCAGCAGCCCTACGGGGGGCCGAATCGAAGCTTTCTTT. Residues: CASSPTGGRIEAFF. The genes are TRBV5-5 and TRBJ1-1, with D tentatively TRBD1 (6 bases). This CDR3 is built from 14 residues. From germline, CDR1 is SGHKS and CDR2 YYEKEE (reference sequence). Trimming pared 4 bases from V and 8 bases from J, leaving 18 bases between.

The rearrangement joins TRBV4-2 to TRBJ2-5; perhaps TRBD2 as D (5 bases). CDR3 length: 19 residues. The V and J ends lost 0 bases and 1 base respectively, with 21 bases between them. In germline, CDR1 is LGHNA, CDR2 YNFKEQ. DNA of the CDR3: TGTGCCAGCAGCCAAGATCCCACTAGACCACGTCCTCCCCAAGAGACCCAGTACTTC. Its protein product is CASSQDPTRPRPPQETQYF.

The genes are TRBV4-2 and TRBJ2-7, with 9 positions matching TRBD2. This CDR3 is built from 16 residues. The germline gives CDR1 LGHNA, CDR2 YNFKEQ. Trimming removed 0 bases from V and 4 bases from J; junction bases left unmatched: 7. The CDR3 DNA reads as TGTGCCAGCAGCCAAGAACAGGGGACTAGCTTGTACGAGCAGTACTTC. This encodes CASSQEQGTSLYEQYF.

This chain joins TRBV25-1 and TRBJ1-1, with D uncertain. Germline V gives CDR1 MGHDK, CDR2 SYGVNS. The CDR3 is 15 amino acids. With 5 bases removed from V and 1 base from J, the gap between germline ends came to 14 bases. The chain's CDR3 is CASSPRWGGNTEAFF. CDR3 nucleotide sequence: TGTGCCAGCAGTCCTCGTTGGGGAGGGAACACTGAAGCTTTCTTT.

The V gene is TRBV5-3, the J gene TRBJ1-4; TRBD1 agrees at 10 bases. TRBV5-3 is reported as an ORF; its role is uncertain. The CDR3 consists of 18 residues. Losses at the gene ends were 3 bases for V and 8 bases for J; bases not matched to a gene: 16. CDR3 sequence reads: CARSWRQGAKERGEKLFF. CDR3 bases: TGTGCCAGAAGCTGGAGACAGGGGGCGAAAGAAAGGGGAGAAAAACTGTTTTTT.

The chain uses TRBV5-8 and TRBJ1-2, with 8 nucleotides matching TRBD1. The CDR3 covers 15 residues. Germline lookup yields CDR1 SGHTS and CDR2 YDEGEE. V lost 4 bases to trimming and J lost 3 bases; unmatched junction nucleotides: 8. The chain's CDR3 is CASSIYRGSHYGYTF. CDR3 nucleotide sequence: TGTGCCAGCAGCATATACAGGGGGTCCCACTATGGCTACACCTTC.

The chain joins TRBV7-9 to TRBJ2-2; no clear D gene. The V and J ends lost 8 bases and 1 base respectively, with 14 bases between them. This CDR3 is built from 15 residues. Per germline, CDR1 SEHNR and CDR2 FQNEAQ (reference sequence). CDR3 DNA: TGTGCCAGCGCTCTAGATCAGAGGAACACCGGGGAGCTGTTTTTT. Its protein product is CASALDQRNTGELFF.

The V call is TRBV30, the J call TRBJ1-4; D remains unclear. The CDR3 consists of 12 residues. Germline CDR1 is GTSNPN and CDR2 is SVGIG (reference sequence). The V and J ends lost 1 base and 13 bases respectively, with 13 bases between them. DNA for the CDR3: TGTGCCTGGAGTGAGACCCGGGTAAGACTGTTTTTT. Its protein is CAWSETRVRLFF.

In its sample, this clone was seen once. V and J are TRBV29-1 and TRBJ2-5; the D is unclear. Germline loops: CDR1 SQVTM, CDR2 ANQGSEA. Trimming took 5 bases from V and 0 from J, leaving 16 bases between them. The CDR3 spans 15 residues. CDR3 loop: CSVRTRRVYQETQYF. DNA for the CDR3: TGCAGCGTTCGTACTCGACGGGTTTACCAAGAGACCCAGTACTTC.

The chain combines TRBV6-1 with TRBJ2-1, with D possibly TRBD2 on 5 matching bases. V was pared by 4 bases and J by 6 bases, with 19 bases between. From germline, CDR1 is MNHNS and CDR2 SASEGT. This CDR3 has 16 residues. CDR3 loop: CASSADPRARVNEQFF. DNA of the CDR3: TGTGCCAGCAGTGCCGATCCGAGGGCCCGCGTCAATGAGCAGTTCTTC.

The chain joins TRBV18 to TRBJ1-1; D gene uncertain. Germline V lookup: CDR1 KGHSH, CDR2 LQKENI. Between the trimmed V and J ends, which lost 3 bases and 3 bases, there was a span of 8 bases. The CDR3 extends over 13 amino acids. The CDR3 sequence: CASSPRMDTEAFF. CDR3 DNA sequence: TGTGCCAGCTCACCGAGGATGGACACTGAAGCTTTCTTT.

J is TRBJ1-2 and V is TRBV27, with 7 positions matching TRBD1. Germline lookup yields CDR1 MNHEY and CDR2 SMNVEV (reference sequence). The ends lost 6 bases at V and 2 bases at J; junction bases unmatched: 3. This CDR3 contains 13 residues. CDR3: CASRWTGNYGYTF. The DNA of the CDR3 is TGTGCCAGCAGGTGGACAGGAAACTATGGCTACACCTTC.